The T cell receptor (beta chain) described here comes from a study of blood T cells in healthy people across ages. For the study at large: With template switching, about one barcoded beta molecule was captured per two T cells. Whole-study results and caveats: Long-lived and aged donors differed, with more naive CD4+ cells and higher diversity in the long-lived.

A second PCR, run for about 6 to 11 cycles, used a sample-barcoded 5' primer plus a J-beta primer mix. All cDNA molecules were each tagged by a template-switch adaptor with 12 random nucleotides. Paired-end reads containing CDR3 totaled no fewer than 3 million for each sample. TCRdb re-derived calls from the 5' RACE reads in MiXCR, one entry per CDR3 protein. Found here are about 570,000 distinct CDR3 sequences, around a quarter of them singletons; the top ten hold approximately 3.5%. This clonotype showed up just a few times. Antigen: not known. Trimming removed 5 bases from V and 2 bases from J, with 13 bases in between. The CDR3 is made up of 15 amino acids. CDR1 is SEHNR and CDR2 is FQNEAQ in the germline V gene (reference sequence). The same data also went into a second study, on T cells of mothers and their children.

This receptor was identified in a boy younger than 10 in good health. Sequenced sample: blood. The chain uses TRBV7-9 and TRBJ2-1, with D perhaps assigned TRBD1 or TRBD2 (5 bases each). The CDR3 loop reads CASSPTKGAYNEQFF. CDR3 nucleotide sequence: TGTGCCAGCAGCCCGACTAAAGGGGCCTACAATGAGCAGTTCTTC. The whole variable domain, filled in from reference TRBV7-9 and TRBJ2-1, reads DTGVSQNPRHKITKRGQNVTFRCDPISEHNRLYWYRQTLGQGPEFLTYFQNEAQLEKSRLLSDRFSAERPKGSFSTLEIQRTEQGDSAMYLCASSPTKGAYNEQFFGPGTRLTVL.